These 17 T cell receptor beta chains were all obtained from the same sample, sequenced in a study of CD8 T cells in Susac syndrome. RNA, at about 0.45 to 1 ug, was reverse transcribed with random hexamers. MiXCR, run by TCRdb on the immunoSEQ multiplex PCR reads, gives a single entry per CDR3 protein. The sample yields about 240,000 distinct CDR3 sequences, around 96% seen once. Sequencing input: CD4+ T cells from PBMCs. The receptors derive from a human donor with Susac syndrome.

The chain couples TRBV12-3 or TRBV12-4 to TRBJ2-7; D call uncertain. There are 16 residues in the CDR3. V gave up 1 base and J gave up 0 bases, with 13 bases separating them. The CDR3 DNA reads as TGTGCCAGCAGTTTAGAGACGGCAGCAGGCTCCTACGAGCAGTACTTC. Protein sequence: CASSLETAAGSYEQYF.

V usage is TRBV27 and J usage is TRBJ1-2; 7 nucleotides agree with TRBD1. The CDR3 totals 15 residues. The germline gives CDR1 MNHEY, CDR2 SMNVEV (reference sequence). The V gene end was trimmed by 0 bases and the J gene end by 2 bases; junction bases not matched to a gene: 3. CDR3 nucleotide sequence: TGTGCCAGCAGTTTATCGGCGACAGGGAACTATGGCTACACCTTC. Amino acid sequence: CASSLSATGNYGYTF.

The rearrangement joins TRBV30 to TRBJ2-1; D gene ambiguous. CDR3 size: 15 residues. The V end was cut by 2 bases, the J end by 9 bases, with 20 bases between. Looked up from germline, CDR1 is GTSNPN and CDR2 is SVGIG (reference sequence). This CDR3 is CAWSTLGPGTGEQFF. DNA of the CDR3: TGTGCCTGGAGTACCCTCGGACCAGGTACGGGTGAGCAGTTCTTC.

This chain joins TRBV6-6 and TRBJ2-5; TRBD2 is a possible D gene (5 bases). V was shortened by 8 bases and J by 4 bases, with 8 bases between the two germline ends. This CDR3 comprises 11 residues. Per the germline V gene, CDR1 is MNHNY and CDR2 is SVGAGI (reference sequence). The CDR3 spells CASEGSETQYF. CDR3 DNA sequence: TGTGCCAGCGAGGGTTCAGAGACCCAGTACTTC.

The rearrangement uses TRBV5-4 and TRBJ2-3; TRBD2 matches at 8 bases. Germline assignment: CDR1 SGHNT and CDR2 YYREEE (reference sequence). J lost 1 base, V lost 2 bases, and 6 bases had no gene match. This CDR3 region has 16 residues. The CDR3 DNA reads as TGTGCCAGCAGCTTTTCTAGCGGGTCGGGCACAGATACGCAGTATTTT. This gives the protein CASSFSSGSGTDTQYF.

The CDR3: CASSSSGRATDTQYF. The CDR3, as DNA: TGTGCCAGCAGCAGTAGCGGGAGGGCCACAGATACGCAGTATTTT. The J gene is TRBJ2-3, the V gene TRBV7-9; 11 positions match TRBD2. Trimming took 5 bases from V and 2 from J; bases not matched to a gene: 3. Germline CDR1 reads SEHNR; CDR2 reads FQNEAQ (reference sequence). The CDR3 has 15 residues.

V and J are TRBV25-1 and TRBJ1-2; D is ambiguous. The V end was cut by 5 bases, the J end by 8 bases, with 15 bases between. CDR1 MGHDK and CDR2 SYGVNS come from the germline V gene. The CDR3 extends over 13 amino acids. In DNA, the CDR3 is TGTGCCAGCAGTTCAGAGCGTGTTGTAGGCTACACCTTC. It codes for CASSSERVVGYTF.

J is TRBJ1-2 and V is TRBV28, with 7 bases aligning to TRBD1. J lost 8 bases, V lost 11 bases, and 14 bases had no gene match. The CDR3 runs 13 residues. CDR1 and CDR2 (germline): MDHEN, SYDVKM. DNA of the CDR3: TGTGCCCGACGAAGGAAGGGGGCGGACGGCTACACCTTC. Protein sequence: CARRRKGADGYTF.

This clonotype showed up just a few times. The V gene is TRBV28, the J gene TRBJ1-2; D is unclear. Germline assignment: CDR1 MDHEN and CDR2 SYDVKM. The ends were cut back, 2 bases at V and 4 bases at J, with 5 bases in the middle. This CDR3 has 12 amino acids. The CDR3 region has the DNA TGTGCCAGCAGTTTAGGCGGCTATGGCTACACCTTC. It encodes CASSLGGYGYTF.

V gene TRBV6-6 combines with J gene TRBJ2-7; D is perhaps TRBD2 (5 bases). Between the trimmed V and J ends, which lost 2 bases and 2 bases, there was a span of 10 bases. Germline assignment: CDR1 MNHNY and CDR2 SVGAGI (reference sequence). The CDR3 consists of 14 residues. DNA of the CDR3: TGTGCCAGCAGTTACCGGACGGGAACCTACGAGCAGTACTTC. This translates into CASSYRTGTYEQYF.

The chain links TRBV5-1 to TRBJ1-2, with D unclear. With 0 bases removed from V and 3 bases from J, the gap between germline ends came to 12 bases. Germline V gene sequence: CDR1 SGHRS, CDR2 YFSETQ. The CDR3 is 15 amino acids. In nucleotides, the CDR3 is TGCGCCAGCAGCTTGGAACGGGAATCCCACTATGGCTACACCTTC. It specifies CASSLERESHYGYTF.

The rearrangement joins TRBV30 to TRBJ1-1; D call uncertain. Looked up from germline, CDR1 is GTSNPN and CDR2 is SVGIG (reference sequence). This CDR3 is 12 amino acids long. Trimming removed 1 base from V and 3 bases from J, with 6 bases in between. The CDR3 loop is CAWSEDHTEAFF. The CDR3 DNA sequence: TGTGCCTGGAGTGAGGATCACACTGAAGCTTTCTTT.

This rearrangement joins TRBV29-1 to TRBJ2-5, with TRBD1 matching 10 bases. The CDR3 length is 13 residues. Germline CDR1 is SQVTM and CDR2 is ANQGSEA. This CDR3 is CRGDRGDYVTQYF. The CDR3 DNA reads TGCCGCGGGGACAGGGGAGATTATGTGACCCAGTACTTC.

The chain has TRBV11-2 and TRBJ2-7, with 8 positions matching TRBD2. Trimming removed 4 bases from V and 6 bases from J; junction bases left unmatched: 5. This CDR3 spans 13 amino acids. Germline values: CDR1 SGHAT, CDR2 FQNNGV. The CDR3 nucleotides are TGTGCCAGCAGCTCTAACCTAGCGGGCGAGCAGTACTTC. Encoded protein: CASSSNLAGEQYF.

The CDR3, as DNA: TGTGCCAGCAGCCTTCCACGATCCGGGGAGCTGTTTTTT. This codes for CASSLPRSGELFF. V gene TRBV28 combines with J gene TRBJ2-2; D unclear. The CDR3 extends over 13 amino acids. Looked up from germline, CDR1 is MDHEN and CDR2 is SYDVKM. V was cut by 6 bases and J by 6 bases, with 11 bases left in between. Based on the CDR3 plus reference TRBV28 and TRBJ2-2, the full variable domain is DVKVTQSSRYLVKRTGEKVFLECVQDMDHENMFWYRQDPGLGLRLIYFSYDVKMKEKGDIPEGYSVSREKKERFSLILESASTNQTSMYLCASSLPRSGELFFGEGSRLTVL.

The chain recombines TRBV14 with TRBJ1-2, with unresolved D. The germline V and J ends were trimmed by 4 bases and 4 bases, with 13 bases remaining between them. The CDR3 runs to 14 residues. Germline values: CDR1 SGHDN, CDR2 FVKESK. CDR3 loop: CASSPGPARYGYTF. For the CDR3, the DNA is TGTGCCAGCAGCCCCGGACCAGCGCGCTATGGCTACACCTTC.

The CDR3 DNA reads TGTGCCAGCTCAGTACAGGGGGTCAACGAGCAGTACTTC. Encoded protein: CASSVQGVNEQYF. This chain uses TRBV18 with TRBJ2-7, with 8 bases that match TRBD1. CDR1 is KGHSH and CDR2 is LQKENI in the germline V gene. The CDR3 has 13 amino acids. J was trimmed by 5 bases and V by 5 bases; bases with no gene match: 5.